This TCR beta chain was captured by sequencing in a study of OX40 agonist ivuxolimab in advanced cancers. Study-wide context: Dose-escalation patients' cancers were hepatocellular carcinoma, melanoma, renal cell or head and neck cancer. Study-wide results and limits: In the 0.1 to 3.0 mg/kg range, CD4+ and CD8+ blood T cells had expanded clonally by week 6. The 0.1-3.0 mg/kg partial responders had among the lowest clonal expansion.

Germline V gives CDR1 SGHNT, CDR2 YYREEE (reference sequence). Trimming cost V 0 bases and J 5 bases; bases outside gene matches: 12. The CDR3 is 19 residues long. Assay used: immunoSEQ multiplex PCR; TCRdb lists only in-frame clones, some missing. The sample contains about 84,000 clones, roughly nine tenths of which appear only once. A remark on this clone: Antigen unknown.

This chain uses TRBV5-4 with TRBJ2-1; 12 bases are a match to TRBD2. Material: CD4+ or CD8+ T cells sorted from blood, obtained in a trial of the OX40 agonist ivuxolimab. The source of this sequence is an adult with an advanced solid tumor such as melanoma, head and neck, liver or kidney cancer. DNA for the CDR3: TGTGCCAGCAGCTTGGCGCTAGCGGGGGGGCCCGCTACTGACAATGAGCAGTTCTTC. It codes for CASSLALAGGPATDNEQFF.